This TCR beta chain was retrieved from a study of vaccination and CD4 T cells after COVID-19. As for the study in general: Convalescent individuals exhibited SARS-CoV-2 positivity on nasal swab PCR, with fewer than 10 mild and one severe presentation. Control cultures received a CEFX pool, an HIV-1 Nef pool, or no peptide. Convalescent persons amounted to six males plus four females, two of whom were Hispanic.

Details on this clonotype: No antigen is known for it.

The treatment is: approximately 9-day PBMC culture with coronavirus spike peptide pools or control peptides (ViraFEST assay). Per-well cultures of two million PBMCs received about 10 IU/ml IL-2 and 9 to 10 ug/ml peptide pools. Cultured CD4+ T-cell DNA underwent Oncomine TCR Beta short-read sequencing. MiXCR was run by TCRdb on the PCR reads, yielding one entry per CDR3 protein. This table has over 15,000 distinct CDR3 sequences, more than 45% appearing once. Sequenced material: CD4+ T cells from blood, cultured in vitro. This clonotype originated in a human donor who had recovered from COVID-19.

The CDR3 coding sequence is TGTGCCAGCAGTTACCAGGGGTTCGAGCAAGAGACCCAGTACTTC. Its protein is CASSYQGFEQETQYF. The chain joins TRBV6-5 to TRBJ2-5, with D possibly TRBD1 on 6 matching bases. The V gene's germline CDR1 is MNHEY and CDR2 SVGAGI. Trimming stripped 2 bases from V and 2 bases from J, with 12 bases between. The CDR3 sequence is 15 residues long.